The subject of this entry is one T cell receptor beta chain. The antigen is unknown. From germline, CDR1 is SGHTA and CDR2 FQGNSA. The CDR3 loop spans 13 amino acids. Trimming stripped 0 bases from V and 8 bases from J, with 8 bases between. This record comes from a study of T cells in Graves' hyperthyroidism and ophthalmopathy. Study details: Peripheral blood samples were taken at initial diagnosis, prior to any treatment. Points from the study as a whole: Clonotypes that were expanded in thyroid above 0.001 mostly appeared in blood too.

The study based diagnoses on clinical symptoms, serum thyroxine and TRAb, thyroid ultrasound and orbital computed tomography. The PBMCs were taken from under 12 ml of fresh peripheral blood. From RNA transcripts, TCR beta CDR3 regions were amplified. During a first-round RT-PCR of the TCR CDR3, the HTBI primer set was used. TCRdb itself ran the multiplex PCR reads through MiXCR, one entry per CDR3 protein. The sample includes 500,000 to 800,000 distinct CDR3 sequences, more than 12% of them seen just once. Sequenced sample: blood. The V and J genes are TRBV7-2 and TRBJ1-3, with no clear D. This TCR was recovered from a woman aged 45-65 years with Graves' ophthalmopathy. The chain's CDR3 is CASSLAGGDTIYF. The DNA for the CDR3 is TGTGCCAGCAGCTTAGCGGGTGGGGACACCATATATTTT.